A selection of T cell receptor beta chains follows, all from one sample in a study of healthy donors' naive CD4 and CD8 T cells. In TCRdb, the reads were re-called with MiXCR into one record per CDR3 protein. The sample lists some 190,000 distinct CDR3 sequences; about 70% were seen once. Sequencing was done on a sample of naive CD4+ and CD8+ T cells sorted from blood, pooled from several donors. These receptors were obtained from a pool of human donors in good health; the sample pools cells from several healthy donors. Both conserved end residues are part of each CDR3. Each record gives: V gene, D gene, clone size, J gene, CDR3 DNA, CDR3 protein. The D gene is left open where the match is weak. Size tells how often a clone was seen (once, few, many) or the class of an expanded clone, and some rows leave it out.

TRBV29-1	-	-	TRBJ2-1	TGCAGCGTTGATGTATTCACCTACAATGAGCAGTTCTTC	CSVDVFTYNEQFF
TRBV5-5	-	-	TRBJ1-2	TGTGCCAGCAGCTTGGAGGGAACGCCAAATGGCTACACCTTC	CASSLEGTPNGYTF
TRBV15	-	-	TRBJ2-3	TGTGCCACCAGCAGAACTCGGACAGATACGCAGTATTTT	CATSRTRTDTQYF
TRBV10-3	-	-	TRBJ2-1	TGTGCCATCAGTGAGTCGACTTCACCCGGGCGGAATGAGCAGTTCTTC	CAISESTSPGRNEQFF
TRBV6-1	-	-	TRBJ1-2	TGTGCCAGCAGTGAGGGGCCCCGTTTAGGCTACACCTTC	CASSEGPRLGYTF
TRBV29-1	TRBD1	-	TRBJ1-1	TGCAGCGTTGAGGGGGACAGGGCAGCCTCAGCTTTCTTT	CSVEGDRAASAFF
TRBV5-1	-	-	TRBJ2-2	TGCGCCAGCAGCGAGGGAACCGGGGAGCTGTTTTTT	CASSEGTGELFF
TRBV29-1	TRBD1	-	TRBJ2-1	TGCAGCGTTGAAGCAGGGACAGGACTTTACGAGCAGTTCTTC	CSVEAGTGLYEQFF
TRBV7-8	TRBD1	few	TRBJ1-2	TGTGCCAGCAGCTCGCGCCGACAGGGGGAGAGCTACACCTTC	CASSSRRQGESYTF
TRBV6-5	-	once	TRBJ2-7	TGTGCCAGCAGTTACCGCTGGGGAGCCTACGAGCAGTACTTC	CASSYRWGAYEQYF
TRBV27	TRBD1	-	TRBJ1-2	TGTGCCAGCAGGGACTCCGGGACAGGGAATGGCTACACCTTC	CASRDSGTGNGYTF
TRBV6-5	-	-	TRBJ1-2	TGTGCCAGCAGCACGTTAGGGAAGGGGACTAACTATGGCTACACCTTC	CASSTLGKGTNYGYTF
TRBV6-5	-	-	TRBJ1-2	TGTGCCAGCAGCCCAGTTCCTAACTATGGCTACACCTTC	CASSPVPNYGYTF
TRBV6-5	-	-	TRBJ2-1	TGTGCCAGCAGTTACGGGCAGGTTAAGGAGGAGCAGTTCTTC	CASSYGQVKEEQFF
TRBV19	TRBD2	few	TRBJ2-3	TGTGCCAGTAGTATTATCTCGACTAGCGGGAGATTGGATACGCAGTATTTT	CASSIISTSGRLDTQYF
TRBV6-5	TRBD1	-	TRBJ2-5	TGTGCCAGCAGTTACTCCCGGGACAGGGAAGAGACCCAGTACTTC	CASSYSRDREETQYF
TRBV20-1	TRBD1	few	TRBJ1-1	TGCAGTGCCGGAGGACAGGGAATCACTGAAGCTTTCTTT	CSAGGQGITEAFF
TRBV19	-	-	TRBJ2-1	TGTGCCAGTAGTATAGATATAGGAGCGAGGAGCTACAATGAGCAGTTCTTC	CASSIDIGARSYNEQFF
TRBV29-1	-	few	TRBJ2-1	TGCAGCGTCACGGAAGTTAGGCTGGATGAGCAGTTCTTC	CSVTEVRLDEQFF
TRBV6-5	TRBD2	once	TRBJ2-5	TGTGCCAGCAGTCCCTTACGGACTAGCGGGTGGGAGACCCAGTACTTC	CASSPLRTSGWETQYF
TRBV6-5	-	-	TRBJ1-3	TGTGCCAGCAGTTATGATCCACAGGGTTTCTCTGGAAACACCATATATTTT	CASSYDPQGFSGNTIYF
TRBV29-1	TRBD2	-	TRBJ2-1	TGCAGCGCTTGGGCGGGAGGTTTTGAGCAGTTCTTC	CSAWAGGFEQFF
TRBV6-2/TRBV6-3	-	-	TRBJ1-2	TGTGCCAGCAGTTACCCCACGACAGGAAACTATGGCTACACCTTC	CASSYPTTGNYGYTF
TRBV20-1	-	-	TRBJ2-5	TGCAGTGCTCTAGTTCCAGATAACCCTCAAGAGACCCAGTACTTC	CSALVPDNPQETQYF
TRBV29-1	-	many	TRBJ2-5	TGCAGCGTTGTTGGAGAGACCCAGTACTTC	CSVVGETQYF
TRBV29-1	-	-	TRBJ1-2	TGCAGCCTTGGGGGAGCGGAGGGCTACACCTTC	CSLGGAEGYTF
TRBV19	-	-	TRBJ1-1	TGTGCCAGTAGTCGAGTGAACACTGAAGCTTTCTTT	CASSRVNTEAFF
TRBV27	-	-	TRBJ2-7	TGTGCCAGCAGTCTCCACTACATATCTAGCTCCTACGAGCAGTACTTC	CASSLHYISSSYEQYF
TRBV18	-	-	TRBJ2-5	TGTGCCAGCTCACCACCGAACGGAAAAGAGACCCAGTACTTC	CASSPPNGKETQYF
TRBV30	-	-	TRBJ2-7	TGTGCCTGGTCGAGAGTCTACGAGCAGTACTTC	CAWSRVYEQYF
TRBV19	-	-	TRBJ2-2	TGTGCCAGTAGTATGGGGATCTGGGAGCTGTTTTTT	CASSMGIWELFF
TRBV30	-	-	TRBJ2-1	TGTGCCTGGAGTGTCATGGAGTTGCAGTTCTTC	CAWSVMELQFF
TRBV30	-	few	TRBJ1-2	TGTGCCTGGGGGAGACGGCAGGGAAGTTTGGGATCGAATGGCTACACCTTC	CAWGRRQGSLGSNGYTF
TRBV6-6	-	-	TRBJ2-7	TGTGCCAGTAGAGGGCCAAGGGAGCAGTACTTC	CASRGPREQYF
TRBV29-1	TRBD2	-	TRBJ2-1	TGCAGCGTTGAATTCTTCCTAGCGGGGGAAAACAATGAGCAGTTCTTC	CSVEFFLAGENNEQFF
TRBV6-2/TRBV6-3	-	-	TRBJ1-1	TGTGCCAGCAGTGCCTTTCAGGCCCACACTGAAGCTTTCTTT	CASSAFQAHTEAFF
TRBV7-8	-	-	TRBJ1-4	TGTGCCAGCAGGTCCACTGCAACTAATGAAAAACTGTTTTTT	CASRSTATNEKLFF
TRBV6-2/TRBV6-3	TRBD2	-	TRBJ2-7	TGTGCCAGCAGTTCCGGGACTAGCGGCTCCTACGGGCAGTACTTC	CASSSGTSGSYGQYF
TRBV12-3/TRBV12-4	TRBD1	-	TRBJ2-6	TGTGCCAGCAGCCAAAGGGGACAGGGCAGCTCTGGGGCCAACGTCCTGACTTTC	CASSQRGQGSSGANVLTF
TRBV15	-	-	TRBJ1-2	TGTGCCACCAGCAGAGATCGAGACTATGGCTACACCTTC	CATSRDRDYGYTF
TRBV29-1	TRBD1	-	TRBJ1-2	TGCAGCGTTCCTAAGACAGGGGGCAGTGGCTACACCTTC	CSVPKTGGSGYTF
TRBV29-1	-	-	TRBJ2-1	TGCAGCGTTGCCCACAATGAGCAGTTCTTC	CSVAHNEQFF
TRBV19	-	-	TRBJ1-5	TGTGCCAGTATAAATTCTCGGACCGCCGGGCGAGTTAGCAATCAGCCCCAGCATTTT	CASINSRTAGRVSNQPQHF
TRBV7-4	-	-	TRBJ2-2	TGTGCCAGCAGCCACCTCAACAAGCGGGTCGAGACCGGGGAGCTGTTTTTT	CASSHLNKRVETGELFF
TRBV6-5	-	-	TRBJ1-3	TGTGCCACCTCGCCCCGGGGACTCCCTGGAAACACCATATATTTT	CATSPRGLPGNTIYF
TRBV30	TRBD2	few	TRBJ2-1	TGTGCCTGGAGTGTGGGTCCGAAAACTAGCGGGAGGGCCAATGAGCAGTTCTTC	CAWSVGPKTSGRANEQFF
TRBV19	TRBD1	-	TRBJ2-7	TGCAACCTAAGGGGGTATAAGGACAGGGTACCCTACGAGCAGTACTTC	CNLRGYKDRVPYEQYF
TRBV12-3/TRBV12-4	-	-	TRBJ1-2	TGTGCCAGCAGTCCTAACGTCGGGGGTTCAGTACGCTACACCTTC	CASSPNVGGSVRYTF
TRBV6-5	-	-	TRBJ1-5	TGTGCCAGCAGCTTGAGGTGGGGCGGCCAGCCCCAGCATTTT	CASSLRWGGQPQHF
TRBV27	-	-	TRBJ1-2	TGTGCCAGCAGCCTAGACAGTAACTATGGCTACACCTTC	CASSLDSNYGYTF
TRBV19	-	-	TRBJ2-1	TGTGCCAGTAGTGTGGGGAACTACAATGAGCAGTTCTTC	CASSVGNYNEQFF
TRBV6-5	-	-	TRBJ2-2	TGTGCCAGCACCCTAGGCAGCGGAAACGGGGAGCTGTTTTTT	CASTLGSGNGELFF
TRBV28	TRBD2	-	TRBJ2-1	TGTGCCAGCACCCTGGGACTAGCGGGAACCGGTGAGCAGTTCTTC	CASTLGLAGTGEQFF
TRBV29-1	-	-	TRBJ2-1	TGCAGCAACCGGGACCTTCTCGATGAGCAGTTCTTC	CSNRDLLDEQFF
TRBV12-3/TRBV12-4	TRBD2	-	TRBJ2-5	TGTGCCAGCAGTTTAAGCGGGAGGGCTTATGAGACCCAGTACTTC	CASSLSGRAYETQYF
TRBV19	-	-	TRBJ1-1	TGTGCCAGTAAGGGGACTAACACTGAAGCTTTCTTT	CASKGTNTEAFF